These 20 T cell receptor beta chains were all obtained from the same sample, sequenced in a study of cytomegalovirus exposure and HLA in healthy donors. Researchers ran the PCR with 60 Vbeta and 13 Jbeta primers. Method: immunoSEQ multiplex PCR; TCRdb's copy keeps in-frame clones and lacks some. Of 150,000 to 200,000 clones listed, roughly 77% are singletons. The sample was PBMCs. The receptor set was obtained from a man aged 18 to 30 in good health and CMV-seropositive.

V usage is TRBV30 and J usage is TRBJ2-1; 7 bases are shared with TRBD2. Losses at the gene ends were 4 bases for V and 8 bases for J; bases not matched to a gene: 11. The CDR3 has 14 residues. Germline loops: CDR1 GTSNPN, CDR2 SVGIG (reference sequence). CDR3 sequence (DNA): TGTGCCTGGAACTCGGCTAGCGGTTCGGATGAGCAGTTCTTC. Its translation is CAWNSASGSDEQFF.

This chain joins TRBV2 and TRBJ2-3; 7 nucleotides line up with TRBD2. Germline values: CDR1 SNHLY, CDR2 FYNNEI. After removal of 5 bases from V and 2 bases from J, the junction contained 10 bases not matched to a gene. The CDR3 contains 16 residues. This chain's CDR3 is CASSQTSRSHTDTQYF. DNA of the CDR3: TGTGCCAGCAGTCAGACTAGCAGGTCACACACAGATACGCAGTATTTT.

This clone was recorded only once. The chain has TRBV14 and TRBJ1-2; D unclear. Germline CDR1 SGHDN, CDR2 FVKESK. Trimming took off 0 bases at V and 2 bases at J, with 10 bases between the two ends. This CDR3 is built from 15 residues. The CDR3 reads CASSQDLARNYGYTF. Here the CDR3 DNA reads TGTGCCAGCAGCCAAGATCTAGCCCGAAACTATGGCTACACCTTC.

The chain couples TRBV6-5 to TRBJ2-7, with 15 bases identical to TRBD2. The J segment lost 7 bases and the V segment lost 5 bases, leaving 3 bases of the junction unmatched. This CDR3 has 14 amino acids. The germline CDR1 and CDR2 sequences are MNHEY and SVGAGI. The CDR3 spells CASSPGLAGGEQYV. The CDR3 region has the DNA TGTGCCAGCAGTCCCGGACTAGCGGGAGGGGAGCAGTACGTC.

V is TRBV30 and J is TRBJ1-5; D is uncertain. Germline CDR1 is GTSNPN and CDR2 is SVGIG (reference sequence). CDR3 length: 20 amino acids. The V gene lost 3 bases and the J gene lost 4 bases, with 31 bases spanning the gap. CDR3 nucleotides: TGTGCCTGGAGCGCCCGACCGAGAAATTACGTGACAACAGTAAATCAGCCCCAGCATTTT. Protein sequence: CAWSARPRNYVTTVNQPQHF.

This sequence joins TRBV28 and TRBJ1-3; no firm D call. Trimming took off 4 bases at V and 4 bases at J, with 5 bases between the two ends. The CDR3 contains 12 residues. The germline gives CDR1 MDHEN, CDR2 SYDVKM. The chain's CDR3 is CASSSFGNTIYF. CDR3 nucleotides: TGTGCCAGCAGTTCATTCGGAAACACCATATATTTT.

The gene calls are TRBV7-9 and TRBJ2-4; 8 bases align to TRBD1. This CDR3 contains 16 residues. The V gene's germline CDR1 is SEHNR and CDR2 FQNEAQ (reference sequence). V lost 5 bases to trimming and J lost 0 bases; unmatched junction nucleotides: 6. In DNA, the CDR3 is TGTGCCAGCAGCCGCGGACAGGGAGTAGCCAAAAACATTCAGTACTTC. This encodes CASSRGQGVAKNIQYF.

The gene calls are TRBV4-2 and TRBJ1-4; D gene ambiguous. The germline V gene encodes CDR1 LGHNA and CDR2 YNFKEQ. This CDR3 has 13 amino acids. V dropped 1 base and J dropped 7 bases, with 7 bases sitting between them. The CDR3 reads CASSQGSPEKLFF. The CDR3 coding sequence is TGTGCCAGCAGCCAAGGTAGTCCTGAAAAACTGTTTTTT.

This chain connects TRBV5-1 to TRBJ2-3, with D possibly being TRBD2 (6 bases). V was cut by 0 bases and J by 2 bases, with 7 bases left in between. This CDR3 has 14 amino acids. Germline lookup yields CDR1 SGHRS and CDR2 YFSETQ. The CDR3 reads CASSLGGLTDTQYF. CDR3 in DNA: TGCGCCAGCAGCTTGGGGGGACTCACAGATACGCAGTATTTT.

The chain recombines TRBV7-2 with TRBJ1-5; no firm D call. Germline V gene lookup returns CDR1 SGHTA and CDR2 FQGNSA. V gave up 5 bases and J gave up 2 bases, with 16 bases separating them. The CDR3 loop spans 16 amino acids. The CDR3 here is CASSPAGSWGNQPQHF. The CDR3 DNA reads TGTGCCAGCAGCCCAGCGGGGTCCTGGGGCAATCAGCCCCAGCATTTT.

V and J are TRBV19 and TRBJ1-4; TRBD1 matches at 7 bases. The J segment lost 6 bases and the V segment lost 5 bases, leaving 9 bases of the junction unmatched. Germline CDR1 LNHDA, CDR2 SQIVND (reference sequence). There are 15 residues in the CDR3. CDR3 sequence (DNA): TGTGCCAGTAGTCCCCAGACAGGGCCTTATGAAAAACTGTTTTTT. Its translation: CASSPQTGPYEKLFF.

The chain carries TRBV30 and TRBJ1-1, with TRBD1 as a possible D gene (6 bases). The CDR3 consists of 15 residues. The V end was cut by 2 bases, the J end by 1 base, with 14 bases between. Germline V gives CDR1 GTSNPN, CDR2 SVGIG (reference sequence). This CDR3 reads CAWSPRPDRNTEAFF. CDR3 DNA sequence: TGTGCCTGGAGTCCGCGTCCGGACAGGAACACTGAAGCTTTCTTT.

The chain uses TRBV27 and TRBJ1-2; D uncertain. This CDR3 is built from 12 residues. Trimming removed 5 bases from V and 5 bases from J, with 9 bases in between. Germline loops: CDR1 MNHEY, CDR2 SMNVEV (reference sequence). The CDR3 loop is CASSPGGYGYTF. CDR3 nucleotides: TGTGCCAGCAGTCCCGGCGGGTATGGCTACACCTTC.

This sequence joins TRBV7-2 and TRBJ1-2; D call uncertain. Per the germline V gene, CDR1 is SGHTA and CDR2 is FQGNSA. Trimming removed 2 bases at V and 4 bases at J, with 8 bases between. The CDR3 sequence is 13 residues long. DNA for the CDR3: TGTGCCAGCAGCTTAATGGAGAGCTATGGCTACACCTTC. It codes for CASSLMESYGYTF.

CDR3 nucleotide sequence: TGCGCCAGTTCTTGGACAGGGGGCGTAGATACGCAGTATTTT. Translation gives CASSWTGGVDTQYF. The rearrangement uses TRBV10-1 and TRBJ2-3; 11 nucleotides match TRBD1. V was pared by 9 bases and J by 5 bases, with 7 bases of the junction left unmatched. This CDR3 spans 14 amino acids. Germline CDR1 WNHNN, CDR2 SYGVQD (reference sequence).

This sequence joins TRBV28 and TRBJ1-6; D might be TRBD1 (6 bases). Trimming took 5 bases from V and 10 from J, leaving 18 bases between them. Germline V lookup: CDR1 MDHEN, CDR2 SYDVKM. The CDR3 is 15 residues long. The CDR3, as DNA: TGTGCCAGCAGTGGTTTTGGGACAAGAATATCACCCCTCCACTTT. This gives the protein CASSGFGTRISPLHF.

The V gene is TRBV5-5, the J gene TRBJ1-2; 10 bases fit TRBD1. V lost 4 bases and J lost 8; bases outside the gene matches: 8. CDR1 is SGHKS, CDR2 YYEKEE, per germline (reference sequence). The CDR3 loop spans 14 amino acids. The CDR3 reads CASSPGQGRWGYTF. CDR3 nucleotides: TGTGCCAGCAGCCCGGGACAGGGGAGGTGGGGCTACACCTTC.

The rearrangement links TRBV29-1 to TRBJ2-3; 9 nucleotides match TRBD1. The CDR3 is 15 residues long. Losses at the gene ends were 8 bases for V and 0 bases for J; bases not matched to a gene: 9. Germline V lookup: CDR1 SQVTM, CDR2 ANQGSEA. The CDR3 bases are TGCAGCTCCGAAGGGGGGACAGGGAGCACAGATACGCAGTATTTT. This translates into CSSEGGTGSTDTQYF.

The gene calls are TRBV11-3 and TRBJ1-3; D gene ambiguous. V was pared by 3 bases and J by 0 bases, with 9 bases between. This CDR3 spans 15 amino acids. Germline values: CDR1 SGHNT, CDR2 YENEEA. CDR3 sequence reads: CASSFPGNSGNTIYF. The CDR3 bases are TGTGCCAGCAGCTTTCCCGGGAACTCTGGAAACACCATATATTTT.

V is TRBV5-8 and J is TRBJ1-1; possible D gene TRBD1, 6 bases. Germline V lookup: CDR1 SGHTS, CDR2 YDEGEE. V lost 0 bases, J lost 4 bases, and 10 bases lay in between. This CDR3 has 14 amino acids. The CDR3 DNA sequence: TGTGCCAGCAGCTTGGTGACAGGCGGCACTGAAGCTTTCTTT. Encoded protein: CASSLVTGGTEAFF.